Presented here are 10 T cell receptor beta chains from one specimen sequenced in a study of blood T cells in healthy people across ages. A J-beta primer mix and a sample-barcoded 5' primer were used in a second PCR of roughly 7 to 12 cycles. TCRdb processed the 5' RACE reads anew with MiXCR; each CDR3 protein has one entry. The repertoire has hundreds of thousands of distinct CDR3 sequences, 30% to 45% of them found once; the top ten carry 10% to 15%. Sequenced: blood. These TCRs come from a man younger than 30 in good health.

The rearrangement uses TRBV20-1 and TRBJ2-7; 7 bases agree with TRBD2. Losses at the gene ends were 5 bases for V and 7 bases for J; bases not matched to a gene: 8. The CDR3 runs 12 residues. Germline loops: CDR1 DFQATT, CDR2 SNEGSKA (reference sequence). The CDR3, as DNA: TGCAGTGCTTCGGGGGGAGGGCATGAGCAGTACTTC. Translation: CSASGGGHEQYF.

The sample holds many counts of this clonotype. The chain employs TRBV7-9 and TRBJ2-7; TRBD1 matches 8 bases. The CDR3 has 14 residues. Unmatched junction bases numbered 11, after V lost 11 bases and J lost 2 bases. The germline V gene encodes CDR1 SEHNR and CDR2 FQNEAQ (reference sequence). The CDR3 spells CAGRTGTGTYEQYF. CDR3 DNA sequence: TGTGCCGGACGAACCGGGACAGGAACCTACGAGCAGTACTTC.

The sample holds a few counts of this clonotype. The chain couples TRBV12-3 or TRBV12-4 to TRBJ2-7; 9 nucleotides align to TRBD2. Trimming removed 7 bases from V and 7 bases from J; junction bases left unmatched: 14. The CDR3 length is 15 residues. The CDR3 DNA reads TGTGCCAGCAAAGCGGACGGGACTAGCTACGATGAGCAGTACTTC. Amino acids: CASKADGTSYDEQYF.

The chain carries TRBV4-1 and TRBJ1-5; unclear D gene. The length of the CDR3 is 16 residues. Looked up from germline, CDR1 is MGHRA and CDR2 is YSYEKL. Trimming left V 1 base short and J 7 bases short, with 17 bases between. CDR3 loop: CASSQGVGREEQPQHF. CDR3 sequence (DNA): TGCGCCAGCAGCCAAGGAGTAGGACGGGAGGAACAGCCCCAGCATTTT.

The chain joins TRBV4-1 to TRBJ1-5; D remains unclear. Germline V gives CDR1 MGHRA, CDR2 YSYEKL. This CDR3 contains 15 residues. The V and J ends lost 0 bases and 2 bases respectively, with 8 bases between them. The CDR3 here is CASSQDGRGNQPQHF. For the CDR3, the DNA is TGCGCCAGCAGCCAAGATGGGCGGGGCAATCAGCCCCAGCATTTT.

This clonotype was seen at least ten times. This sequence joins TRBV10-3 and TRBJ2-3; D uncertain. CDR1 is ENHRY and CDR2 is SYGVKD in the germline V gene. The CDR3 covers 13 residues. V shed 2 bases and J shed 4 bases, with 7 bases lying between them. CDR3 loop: CAISEDSSDTQYF. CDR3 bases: TGTGCCATCAGTGAGGACTCCTCAGATACGCAGTATTTT.

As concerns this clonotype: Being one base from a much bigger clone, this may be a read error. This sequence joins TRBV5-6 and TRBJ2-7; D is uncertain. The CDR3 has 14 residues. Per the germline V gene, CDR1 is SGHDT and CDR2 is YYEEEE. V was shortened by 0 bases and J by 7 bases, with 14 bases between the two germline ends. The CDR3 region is CASSLGLTFGEQYF. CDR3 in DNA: TGTGCCAGCAGCTTGGGACTCACCTTTGGTGAGCAGTACTTC.

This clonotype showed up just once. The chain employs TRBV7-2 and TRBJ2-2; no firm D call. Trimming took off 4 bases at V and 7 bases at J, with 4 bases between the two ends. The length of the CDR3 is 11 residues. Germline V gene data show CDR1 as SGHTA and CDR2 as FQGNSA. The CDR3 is CASSSFGELFF. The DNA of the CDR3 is TGTGCCAGCAGCTCCTTCGGGGAGCTGTTTTTT.

CDR3 region: CSATKTSGPTGELFF. The DNA for the CDR3 is TGCAGTGCTACGAAGACTAGCGGCCCTACCGGGGAGCTGTTTTTT. This chain links TRBV20-1 with TRBJ2-2, with 9 bases fitting TRBD2. This CDR3 contains 15 residues. The trim removed 4 bases at V and 5 bases at J, leaving 8 bases unmatched. Germline V lookup: CDR1 DFQATT, CDR2 SNEGSKA (reference sequence).

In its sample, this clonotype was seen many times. The CDR3: CASSPGQGGGQPQHF. For the CDR3, the DNA is TGTGCCAGCAGTCCCGGACAGGGAGGTGGTCAGCCCCAGCATTTT. The rearrangement uses TRBV12-3 or TRBV12-4 and TRBJ1-5; 8 bases line up with TRBD1. This CDR3 contains 15 residues. Losses at the gene ends were 5 bases for V and 6 bases for J; bases not matched to a gene: 9.